This T cell receptor (beta chain) is drawn from a study of control samples from healthy donors and cancer patients. The data were produced by immunoSEQ multiplex PCR, yet TCRdb's version contains in-frame clones alone and is incomplete. The sample carries roughly 100,000 clones, approximately 92% recorded once. The CDR3 is made up of 13 amino acids. The V end was cut by 6 bases, the J end by 1 base, with 9 bases between. Germline V gene lookup returns CDR1 MGHDK and CDR2 SYGVNS. Source material: blood. The sequence was collected from a human donor in good health. The donor label of this sample is uncertain. This chain links TRBV25-1 with TRBJ1-1; D gene ambiguous. The CDR3 region is CASSPRGNTEAFF. In nucleotides, the CDR3 is TGTGCCAGCAGCCCTCGTGGGAACACTGAAGCTTTCTTT.